This TCR beta chain emerged from a study of cytomegalovirus exposure and HLA in healthy donors. Study-wide results and limits: Presence/absence comparisons presumed near-even sequencing depth among donors. Whilst most TCR sequences proved rare, a subset of public TCRs occurred across many donors. Some V segments, TRBV6-2 and TRBV6-3 among them, were indistinguishable and were therefore excluded. The classifier, whose performance was assessed in both the original and validation cohorts, reportedly diagnosed cytomegalovirus status with high specificity and sensitivity.

Vbeta (60) and Jbeta (13) primers were used in the PCR. The data were produced by immunoSEQ multiplex PCR, yet TCRdb's version contains in-frame clones alone and is incomplete. The table includes approximately 150,000 clones, roughly 86% detected once. In regard to this clone: Its antigen is still unknown.

From germline, CDR1 is SGHVS and CDR2 FQNEAQ. The CDR3 runs 12 residues. Trimming pared 3 bases from V and 2 bases from J, leaving 4 bases between. The rearrangement joins TRBV7-8 to TRBJ1-2; D call uncertain. This TCR was sampled from a girl aged 10 to 17 in good health and CMV-seropositive. Sequenced sample: PBMCs. This chain's CDR3 is CASSFRNYGYTF. The CDR3, as DNA: TGTGCCAGCAGCTTCAGAAACTATGGCTACACCTTC.